A selection of T cell receptor beta chains follows, all from one sample in a study of blood T cell repertoires in COVID-19. Measured with immunoSEQ multiplex PCR; TCRdb has only the in-frame clones, and not every one. The sample records about 48,000 clones, 85% to 90% being singletons. Sequenced sample: peripheral blood. These receptors all come from a human donor in a cohort sampled during active COVID-19. The CDR3 runs from the conserved cysteine through the conserved F or W. D genes are given only for firm matches. Not every row has a clone size; where given, it reads once, few, many or a size class.

. TRBJ1-4 TRBV4-1 . TGCGCCAGCAGCCAAGATAGTGCAGGTAATGAAAAACTGTTTTTT CASSQDSAGNEKLFF
. TRBJ1-2 TRBV9 once TGTGCCTCGGGAGTCAATGGCTACACCTTC CASGVNGYTF
TRBD1 TRBJ2-7 TRBV6-2/TRBV6-3 . TGTGCCAGCAGTGGGACAGGGGGGGCCTACGAGCAGTACTTC CASSGTGGAYEQYF
. TRBJ2-5 TRBV3-1/TRBV3-2 once TGTGCCAGCAGCCGGGCGGGAATGCAAGAGACCCAGTACTTC CASSRAGMQETQYF
TRBD1 TRBJ1-1 TRBV5-1 once TGCGCCAGCAGCAGAAGCGGGACAGGGAACACTGAAGCTTTCTTT CASSRSGTGNTEAFF
. TRBJ1-2 TRBV6-2/TRBV6-3 . TGTGCCAGCAGTTACTCGAACGAGGGGGGGCGAGGCTACACCTTC CASSYSNEGGRGYTF
. TRBJ2-1 TRBV5-1 . TGCGCCAGCAGCTTGGGAGGCTACAATGAGCAGTTCTTC CASSLGGYNEQFF
TRBD1 TRBJ1-2 TRBV6-2/TRBV6-3 . TGTGCCAGCAGTTCGACAGGGCCGGCTCCCCACTACACCTTC CASSSTGPAPHYTF
. TRBJ2-1 TRBV6-1 . TGTGCCAGCAGTGAAGCCCTAGAGGGTGAGCAGTTCTTC CASSEALEGEQFF
. TRBJ2-7 TRBV6-5 . TGTGCCAGCAGTCCGACGCTAGCGAACTACGAGCAGTACTTC CASSPTLANYEQYF
. TRBJ2-7 TRBV23-1 . TGCGCCAGCAGACTGATTACAGAAATCTCCTACGAGCAGTACTTC CASRLITEISYEQYF
. TRBJ2-7 TRBV21-1 . TGTGCCAGCAGCAAATCGGTGGCGGGGTGGCGGGACTGGAGCTCCTACGAGCAGTACTTC CASSKSVAGWRDWSSYEQYF
. TRBJ1-1 TRBV4-1 . TGCGCCAGCAGCCAAGTAACGGGTACGAACACTGAAGCTTTCTTT CASSQVTGTNTEAFF
. TRBJ1-3 TRBV15 few TGTGCCACCAGCACCCTGGACACCCTCTCTGGAAACACCATATATTTT CATSTLDTLSGNTIYF
TRBD2 TRBJ2-5 TRBV7-2 . TGTGCCAGCACCCAGACTAGCGGGAGAGGTGAGACCCAGTACTTC CASTQTSGRGETQYF
TRBD1 TRBJ2-1 TRBV7-9 . TGTGCCAGCAGCTCCCCCTACACTGACAGGGCCGACAATGAGCAGTTCTTC CASSSPYTDRADNEQFF
. TRBJ1-2 TRBV13 . TGTGCCAGCAGCTTACAGGGCAGTTATGGCTACACCTTC CASSLQGSYGYTF
TRBD2 TRBJ2-5 TRBV5-1 once TGCGCCAGCAGCGTGGGACTAGCGGGCCAAGAGACCCAGTACTTC CASSVGLAGQETQYF
TRBD2 TRBJ2-7 TRBV7-2 . TGTGCCAGCAGCTTAGTACTAGCGGGGGCCTACGAGCAGTACTTC CASSLVLAGAYEQYF
TRBD1 TRBJ2-7 TRBV13 . TGTGCCAGCAGCTCCTTCGACAGGGCCTACGAGCAGTACTTC CASSSFDRAYEQYF
. TRBJ2-7 TRBV6-5 . TGTGCCAGCACCCTCTCTTCCGAGCAGTACTTC CASTLSSEQYF
. TRBJ2-7 TRBV6-2/TRBV6-3 few TGTGCCAGCAGTTACTCGCGGGCCTACGAGCAGTACTTC CASSYSRAYEQYF